This TCR beta chain was identified during a study of T-cell reconstitution after alpha-beta-depleted transplantation in children. TCRbeta library preparation incorporated unique molecular identifiers. TCRdb recomputed calls from the PCR reads with MiXCR, one row per CDR3 protein. This table has nearly 550,000 distinct CDR3 sequences, approximately 20% appearing once. Germline V gene lookup returns CDR1 DFQATT and CDR2 SNEGSKA (reference sequence). Trimming cost V 1 base and J 5 bases; bases outside gene matches: 6. The CDR3 has 14 amino acids. Source: PBMCs from the stem cell graft donor, taken from the stem cell graft. V gene TRBV20-1 combines with J gene TRBJ2-7, with 9 bases fitting TRBD2. This TCR was sampled from a human donor who donated a stem cell graft to a child with acute lymphoblastic leukemia. CDR3 DNA sequence: TGCAGTGCTAGAGCTAGGACTAGCGCCCACGAGCAGTACTTC. Translation: CSARARTSAHEQYF.